These 14 T cell receptor beta chains were all obtained from the same sample, sequenced in a study of T cells in Graves' hyperthyroidism and ophthalmopathy. RNA transcripts yielded amplified TCR beta CDR3 regions. TCR CDR3 underwent first-round RT-PCR with the HTBI primer set. Using its own MiXCR run on the multiplex PCR reads, TCRdb lists one record per CDR3 protein. The table lists around 600,000 distinct CDR3 sequences, approximately 15% of them singletons. Material: blood. These receptors all come from a woman in her thirties or forties with Graves' ophthalmopathy.

On this clonotype itself: The junction shows a germline mismatch at one end, possibly a read error. Here the CDR3 DNA reads TGTGCCAGTAGTTCCTCCGGGACAAACTACAATGAGCAGTTCTTC. Translated: CASSSSGTNYNEQFF. This chain joins TRBV27 and TRBJ2-1, with a possible D match to TRBD1 (6 bases). This CDR3 is 15 amino acids long. Germline loops: CDR1 MNHEY, CDR2 SMNVEV (reference sequence).

At least ten counts were recorded for this clonotype. The V and J genes are TRBV6-1 and TRBJ1-6; D might be TRBD1 (5 bases). The germline V gene encodes CDR1 MNHNS and CDR2 SASEGT. The V end lost 4 bases, the J end lost 7 bases, and 14 bases lay between the germline ends. CDR3 length: 15 residues. The CDR3 nucleotides read TGTGCCAGCAGTGGCCGGCAGGGTCGGAATTCACCCCTCCACTTT. Protein: CASSGRQGRNSPLHF.

This clonotype was seen repeatedly, ten times or more. The rearrangement uses TRBV7-9 and TRBJ2-3; the D is unclear. This CDR3 has 19 amino acids. The V and J ends lost 4 bases and 0 bases respectively, with 23 bases between them. CDR1 is SEHNR, CDR2 FQNEAQ, per germline (reference sequence). CDR3 amino acids: CASSSLSIEEYTSTDTQYF. CDR3 DNA sequence: TGTGCCAGCAGCTCCCTTAGCATAGAAGAGTACACAAGCACAGATACGCAGTATTTT.

This clonotype was recorded at least ten times. The V and J genes are TRBV18 and TRBJ1-2; D is uncertain. Germline loops: CDR1 KGHSH, CDR2 LQKENI. The CDR3 runs to 13 residues. V gave up 2 bases and J gave up 6 bases, with 10 bases separating them. The CDR3 sequence is CASSPSEGDGYTF. The CDR3 DNA follows: TGTGCCAGCTCACCATCAGAAGGAGATGGCTACACCTTC.

This clonotype occurred a few times. This chain links TRBV28 with TRBJ1-6; 8 nucleotides line up with TRBD1. This CDR3 contains 17 residues. Germline V gives CDR1 MDHEN, CDR2 SYDVKM. The trim removed 6 bases at V and 4 bases at J, leaving 11 bases unmatched. CDR3 DNA sequence: TGTGCCAGCAGATACGCAGGGGGCGCTCCTTATAATTCACCCCTCCACTTT. This codes for CASRYAGGAPYNSPLHF.

This chain connects TRBV14 to TRBJ1-1; the D is unclear. The V end was cut by 1 base, the J end by 5 bases, with 8 bases between. The CDR3 loop spans 13 amino acids. CDR1 and CDR2 (germline): SGHDN, FVKESK. The CDR3 DNA sequence: TGTGCCAGCAGCCAAGTTTTCTGGACTGAAGCTTTCTTT. Its protein is CASSQVFWTEAFF.

This clonotype was detected ten times or more. This rearrangement joins TRBV11-2 to TRBJ1-1; 8 nucleotides align to TRBD1. CDR1 is SGHAT, CDR2 FQNNGV, per germline. The CDR3 totals 15 residues. V dropped 5 bases and J dropped 5; count of bases not matched to a gene: 10. In DNA, the CDR3 is TGTGCCAGCAGCCTCGCGTCCAGGGGGCTTACTGAAGCTTTCTTT. Protein sequence: CASSLASRGLTEAFF.

The gene calls are TRBV6-5 and TRBJ2-3; 11 nucleotides line up with TRBD1. The CDR3 sequence is 16 residues long. V dropped 2 bases and J dropped 4; count of bases not matched to a gene: 5. Germline V gene lookup returns CDR1 MNHEY and CDR2 SVGAGI. The CDR3: CASSYAGQGGADTQYF. The CDR3 nucleotides read TGTGCCAGCAGTTACGCGGGACAGGGGGGTGCAGATACGCAGTATTTT.

This clonotype was observed at least ten times. The chain uses TRBV20-1 and TRBJ2-1; 10 nucleotides line up with TRBD2. Germline CDR1 and CDR2: DFQATT and SNEGSKA (reference sequence). This CDR3 comprises 15 residues. Unmatched junction bases numbered 5, after V lost 6 bases and J lost 0 bases. The CDR3 here is CSAHSSGSSYNEQFF. In DNA, the CDR3 is TGCAGTGCCCACTCTAGCGGGAGCTCCTACAATGAGCAGTTCTTC.

This clonotype was observed at least ten times. DNA of the CDR3: TGTGCCAGCAGCCAAATAGCGGGAGGCACCGGGGAGCTGTTTTTT. It encodes CASSQIAGGTGELFF. The chain carries TRBV3-1 and TRBJ2-2; TRBD2 aligns across 10 bases. CDR3 length: 15 residues. Per the germline V gene, CDR1 is LGHDT and CDR2 is YNNKEL (reference sequence). Unmatched junction bases numbered 1, after V lost 2 bases and J lost 4 bases.

In this sample, this clonotype turned up a few times. The chain uses TRBV27 and TRBJ1-5; D not certain. This CDR3 is built from 17 residues. Trimming shortened V by 5 bases and J by 4 bases, and 21 bases separated the two germline ends. CDR1 and CDR2 (germline): MNHEY, SMNVEV (reference sequence). CDR3 sequence: CASSDRSVGPINQPQHF. The CDR3 nucleotides read TGTGCCAGCAGTGACCGATCGGTAGGACCGATTAATCAGCCCCAGCATTTT.

This clonotype was recorded a few times. V gene TRBV5-1 combines with J gene TRBJ1-6; D is unclear. Deletions cut 2 bases from V and 8 bases from J, with 8 bases between. The CDR3 contains 13 residues. Germline CDR1 SGHRS, CDR2 YFSETQ. For the CDR3, the DNA is TGCGCCAGCAGCTTACAGAACGATTCACCCCTCCACTTT. This codes for CASSLQNDSPLHF.

This clonotype has a count of ten or more. The chain recombines TRBV5-1 with TRBJ1-1, with 8 bases that match TRBD1. The V and J ends lost 0 bases and 3 bases, in that order; junction bases with no gene match: 7. CDR3 length: 16 amino acids. Germline CDR1 reads SGHRS; CDR2 reads YFSETQ. The CDR3 DNA is TGCGCCAGCAGCTTGGCCGTGACAGGGGACCACACTGAAGCTTTCTTT. Translated, it gives CASSLAVTGDHTEAFF.

About this clonotype itself: A much larger clone lies one base from this, so it may be a read error. J is TRBJ2-7 and V is TRBV3-1, with TRBD1 identical over 10 bases. Trimming removed 2 bases from V and 2 bases from J; junction bases left unmatched: 6. The germline V gene encodes CDR1 LGHDT and CDR2 YNNKEL (reference sequence). This CDR3 spans 16 amino acids. The CDR3 sequence: CASSQKQGQGAYEQYF. The CDR3 DNA reads as TGTGCCAGCAGCCAAAAGCAAGGACAGGGGGCCTACGAGCAGTACTTC.